This T cell receptor beta chain was found in a study of shared clonotypes between healthy human individuals (dated by TCRdb to 2018 to 2021). The study in broad terms: The cohort comprised a couple of women and a few men aged 18 to 49 years. Per donor, three plates each were used for CD4 naive and CD4 memory, two for CD8 naive, and one for CD8 memory. To estimate repertoire size and how much clonotypes are shared between individuals, the study performed deep sequencing of blood TCR repertoires from a few healthy adults. To increase sequencing depth and limit assay-specific biases, different laboratories used diverse techniques to prepare libraries and sequence TCR repertoires. Leukapheresis yielded between about 0.94 and 8.9 billion PBMCs per donor.

The CDR3 contains 15 residues, cysteine and phenylalanine counted. The only DNA kept is the CDR3, 45 bases in frame from the first base. CDR1 is given as SGHRS and CDR2 as YFSETQ, both from the germline V gene. V is pared back by 4 bases and J by 4 bases, with 15 bases lying between the germline termini. The donors were healthy, HIV-negative adults who had no recently reported acute infections or vaccinations. Every donor was a Caucasian adult residing in Nashville, Tennessee, USA. CD4+ T cells were enriched by magnetic negative selection, after which naive cells were positively selected on CD45RA and the negative fraction was taken as the memory subset. Blood was collected by leukapheresis, and PBMCs were isolated by Ficoll-Histopaque density gradient centrifugation and then cryopreserved in liquid nitrogen vapor phase. Purity and quantity of every magnetically sorted T cell population were checked by analytical flow cytometry. Genomic DNA was isolated from each sorted fraction and quantified by UV absorbance on a Nanodrop 2000c.

On this clone: This receptor's antigen is unknown. No quality values exist for individual bases; no much larger clone is one base distant.

Overall results and qualifications from the work: Pairwise subsampling indicated that sequencing depth was expected to affect the degree of clonotype sharing among donors. Compared with non-shared clonotypes, the clonotypes found in all four sorted-subset donors had higher generation probabilities. About 4.5% of naive CD4, more than 3% of naive CD8, roughly 2.5% of memory CD4, and approximately 0.4% of memory CD8 clonotypes were shared across several donors. Sampling was limited to blood, and TCR repertoires in tissue likely differ from TCR repertoires in blood. Even with the large sequencing depth, rarefaction of the sorted-subset datasets indicated that sequencing was incomplete. Because the study included only a small number of donors, the genetic and exposure-history diversity represented was limited. Larger estimated clonotype richness was generally found for naive subsets than for memory subsets.

Using the deep immunoSEQ assay, TCR CDR3 regions were amplified from genomic DNA by multiplex PCR. Extracted genomic DNA from each cell subset was distributed evenly across all wells of several immunoSEQ 96-well plates, and each plate was treated as a replicate. For sorted subsets, approximately 210 ng genomic DNA, equal to 30,000 or so T cell genomes, was loaded into each replicate PCR. The purified libraries were quantified using a Qubit 3.0 fluorometer, sized with a Bioanalyzer 2100, and then quantified again using the KAPA Library Quantification kit. Every immunoSEQ 96-well plate was sequenced on a separate single-read 150-cycle Illumina NextSeq 550 flow cell. Turning to the authors' computational methods: Because the immunoSEQ output held only junctional sequences and lacked quality scores, the filtering could not match the filtering applied to full-length reads. To assign V/J genes and CDR3, sequences were annotated using PyIR, a Python wrapper for IgBLAST v1.9, with IMGT germline references. Reads with weak V/J assignments (E-value above 1e-6), missing CDR3, stop codons, out-of-frame junctions, or ambiguous translated residues were removed. V3J clonotypes were defined as sequences sharing the same inferred V gene, J gene, and CDR3 amino acid sequence. To compute the percentage overlap between repertoires, the number of shared unique clonotypes was divided by the size of the smaller repertoire. Three approaches were used to assess repertoire richness: RTK rarefaction, the Chao1 estimator, and Recon v2.1 estimates of unobserved clonotypes. Generation probabilities were computed with OLGA for all TCRbeta clonotypes obtained by the gDNA method from several donors. The source is immuneACCESS, and TCRdb retained only in-frame sequences with V and J called. Part of the clones is not carried over; for the studies checked, unresolved V genes explain less than half of this, and the remainder is unexplained. The D gene and trimming were derived from the DNA, and the V and J assignments and clone size from that table. The sample table lists a few million clones, about 94% of them with a count of one. 0.13% of the sample is held by the ten biggest clonotypes.

Sequenced sample: naive CD4+ T cells sorted from blood. The cell subset or site label of this sample denotes: CD45RA+ positively selected. This receptor was obtained from a man younger than 30 in good health. The chain couples TRBV5-1 to TRBJ1-5; a tentative D call is TRBD1 (6 bases match). The CDR3 is CASSPEGGRNQPQHF. The nucleotide sequence is TGCGCCAGCAGCCCAGAGGGGGGGCGAAATCAGCCCCAGCATTTT.